The 26 T cell receptor beta chains listed next were all sequenced from one sample in a study of blood T cells in healthy people across ages. The use of a sample-barcoded 5' primer and a J-beta primer mix characterized a second PCR of roughly 6 to 11 cycles. TCRdb ran MiXCR on the 5' RACE reads and lists one entry per CDR3 protein. The top ten hold roughly 24% of the sample, which has 780,000 or so distinct CDR3 sequences, roughly 50% seen once. The sequenced sample was blood. The receptors here all came from a man in his forties or fifties in good health.

The CDR3 sequence is CASSVHRVFDEQYF. The CDR3 DNA sequence: TGTGCCAGCAGCGTCCACCGGGTCTTTGACGAGCAGTACTTC. V usage is TRBV9 and J usage is TRBJ2-4; D not certain. The J call is in doubt because the DNA end fits TRBJ2-7 better. This CDR3 region has 14 residues. Per the germline V gene, CDR1 is SGDLS and CDR2 is YYNGEE.

The chain links TRBV27 to TRBJ1-1; D is undetermined. Germline values: CDR1 MNHEY, CDR2 SMNVEV (reference sequence). CDR3 length: 12 amino acids. V lost 6 bases to trimming and J lost 0 bases, with 5 bases between them. CDR3 loop: CASRAMNTEAFF. The CDR3 coding sequence is TGTGCCAGCAGGGCAATGAACACTGAAGCTTTCTTT.

The V call is TRBV6-5, the J call TRBJ2-5; possibly TRBD1 for D (6 bases). Germline-derived CDR1 and CDR2 are MNHEY and SVGAGI. This CDR3 comprises 15 residues. V dropped 4 bases and J dropped 3 bases, with 15 bases sitting between them. The CDR3 is CASSSSLRGKETQYF. CDR3 DNA sequence: TGTGCCAGCAGTTCGTCCCTCAGGGGCAAAGAGACCCAGTACTTC.

In its sample, this clonotype was seen once. The rearrangement joins TRBV12-3 or TRBV12-4 to TRBJ2-5; 11 bases are a match to TRBD2. The V gene end was trimmed by 6 bases and the J gene end by 2 bases; junction bases not matched to a gene: 5. The CDR3 sequence is 15 residues long. CDR3 in amino acids: CASRPTSGAQETQYF. The CDR3 DNA sequence: TGTGCCAGCAGGCCGACTAGCGGGGCACAAGAGACCCAGTACTTC.

The genes are TRBV10-3 and TRBJ1-5; D gene uncertain. V lost 3 bases to trimming and J lost 0 bases, with 9 bases between them. In germline, CDR1 is ENHRY, CDR2 SYGVKD. This CDR3 comprises 15 residues. The chain's CDR3 is CAISEGSDSNQPQHF. DNA of the CDR3: TGTGCCATCAGTGAAGGGAGCGATAGCAATCAGCCCCAGCATTTT.

V and J are TRBV5-1 and TRBJ2-5; D perhaps matches TRBD2 (6 bases). The germline V gene encodes CDR1 SGHRS and CDR2 YFSETQ. Deletions cut 4 bases from V and 2 bases from J, with 15 bases between. The CDR3 contains 15 residues. The DNA of the CDR3 is TGCGCCAGCAGCCACCTGGCGCGGGAACAAGAGACCCAGTACTTC. This gives the protein CASSHLAREQETQYF.

The gene calls are TRBV4-1 and TRBJ2-5; no reliable D call. The ends were cut back, 5 bases at V and 2 bases at J, with 12 bases in the middle. This CDR3 is 14 amino acids long. The V gene's germline CDR1 is MGHRA and CDR2 YSYEKL. In nucleotides, the CDR3 is TGCGCCAGCAGCTCCACCGTAGGGCAAGAGACCCAGTACTTC. Translated: CASSSTVGQETQYF.

The chain has TRBV9 and TRBJ2-6; the match to TRBD1 covers 8 bases. The CDR3 loop spans 19 amino acids. Germline trimming cut 3 bases from V and 0 bases from J; bases unmatched to any gene: 11. CDR1 SGDLS and CDR2 YYNGEE come from the germline V gene. The CDR3 loop reads CASSAYTGTGLSGANVLTF. CDR3 in DNA: TGTGCCAGCAGCGCTTATACCGGGACAGGACTCTCTGGGGCCAACGTCCTGACTTTC.

The chain joins TRBV12-3 or TRBV12-4 to TRBJ2-7, with 10 bases matching TRBD1. The CDR3 length is 18 residues. The V segment lost 5 bases and the J segment 2 bases; nucleotides outside the gene matches: 15. This CDR3 reads CASSPTWTGGLWPYEQYF. In DNA form, the CDR3 reads TGTGCCAGCAGTCCAACCTGGACAGGGGGGCTTTGGCCCTACGAGCAGTACTTC.

This chain uses TRBV10-3 with TRBJ2-7, with D possibly TRBD1 on 7 matching bases. Looked up from germline, CDR1 is ENHRY and CDR2 is SYGVKD. CDR3 size: 16 residues. V was shortened by 3 bases and J by 3 bases, with 18 bases between the two germline ends. CDR3: CAISDYNRGLNYEQYF. The DNA of the CDR3 is TGTGCCATCAGTGATTATAACAGGGGACTTAACTACGAGCAGTACTTC.

The rearrangement uses TRBV4-3 and TRBJ1-6; D uncertain. Germline V gives CDR1 LGHNA, CDR2 YSLEER. V was shortened by 4 bases and J by 10 bases, with 17 bases between the two germline ends. The CDR3 has 15 amino acids. In nucleotides, the CDR3 is TGCGCCAGCAGCCGAGTCTCGGGTCTAGGGTCACCCCTCCACTTT. Its translation: CASSRVSGLGSPLHF.

The rearrangement links TRBV27 to TRBJ2-1; D gene uncertain. The CDR3 is 11 residues long. Germline V gene data show CDR1 as MNHEY and CDR2 as SMNVEV (reference sequence). V lost 7 bases, J lost 10 bases, and 11 bases lay in between. CDR3 sequence: CASILGREQFF. CDR3 in DNA: TGTGCCAGCATTCTAGGCAGGGAGCAGTTCTTC.

The J gene is TRBJ2-3, the V gene TRBV2; D unclear. Trimming took 3 bases from V and 14 from J, leaving 9 bases between them. CDR1 is SNHLY and CDR2 is FYNNEI in the germline V gene. CDR3 size: 10 residues. The CDR3 spells CASSERSPYF. The CDR3, as DNA: TGTGCCAGCAGTGAGCGGTCCCCGTATTTT.

V gene TRBV15 combines with J gene TRBJ1-4; tentatively, D is TRBD1 (5 bases). The CDR3 has 15 amino acids. CDR1 and CDR2 from the germline V gene are LNHNV and YYDKDF (reference sequence). Deletions cut 3 bases from V and 5 bases from J, with 13 bases between. CDR3 amino acids: CATSRGLEGNEKLFF. The CDR3 region has the DNA TGTGCCACCAGCAGGGGATTGGAGGGGAATGAAAAACTGTTTTTT.

The rearrangement uses TRBV5-1 and TRBJ1-1; a weak D match, TRBD1 (5 bases). The V end was cut by 4 bases, the J end by 1 base, with 14 bases between. CDR1 SGHRS and CDR2 YFSETQ come from the germline V gene. This CDR3 comprises 15 residues. The CDR3 DNA reads TGCGCCAGCAGCCCGGGGGGGTTCGGGAACACTGAAGCTTTCTTT. Protein: CASSPGGFGNTEAFF.

The CDR3 DNA is TGTGCCAGCAGCCAAGTATCAGTTAACTATGGCTACACCTTC. Translating it yields CASSQVSVNYGYTF. The chain combines TRBV14 with TRBJ1-2; D gene unclear. The CDR3 loop spans 14 amino acids. CDR1 and CDR2 (germline): SGHDN, FVKESK. V lost 1 base and J lost 1, with 7 bases in between.

The rearrangement joins TRBV2 to TRBJ2-6, with a possible D match to TRBD1 (5 bases). Between the trimmed V and J ends, which lost 2 bases and 2 bases, there was a span of 13 bases. Germline CDR1 reads SNHLY; CDR2 reads FYNNEI. The CDR3 consists of 17 residues. This chain's CDR3 is CASSEPRVGPGANVLTF. CDR3 coding DNA: TGTGCCAGCAGTGAACCCAGGGTTGGGCCTGGGGCCAACGTCCTGACTTTC.

The chain uses TRBV28 and TRBJ2-3; tentatively, D is TRBD1 (6 bases). In germline, CDR1 is MDHEN, CDR2 SYDVKM. Trimming removed 6 bases from V and 9 bases from J, with 16 bases in between. The CDR3 is made up of 13 amino acids. The CDR3 DNA reads as TGTGCCAGCAGACCCAGACAGGCAGGCACGCAGTATTTT. Encoded protein: CASRPRQAGTQYF.

Points on this clonotype: A far larger clone is one base from this, pointing to a likely read error. V usage is TRBV12-3 or TRBV12-4 and J usage is TRBJ2-6, with TRBD1 as a possible D gene (5 bases). The CDR3 length is 14 residues. The CDR3: CASSLSSGANALTF. The CDR3 DNA sequence: TGTGCCAGCAGTTTGAGCTCTGGGGCCAACGCCCTGACTTTC.

V is TRBV29-1 and J is TRBJ2-7; 8 bases match TRBD1. The CDR3 runs to 14 residues. The germline V gene has CDR1 SQVTM and CDR2 ANQGSEA. The V and J ends lost 6 bases and 3 bases, in that order; junction bases with no gene match: 10. The CDR3 protein is CSVADRGNFYEQYF. The DNA for the CDR3 is TGCAGCGTCGCTGACAGGGGTAACTTCTACGAGCAGTACTTC.

The genes are TRBV6-6 and TRBJ2-2; perhaps TRBD2 as D (6 bases). Deletions cut 5 bases from V and 1 base from J, with 11 bases between. Germline CDR1 is MNHNY and CDR2 is SVGAGI (reference sequence). This CDR3 has 15 residues. CDR3 sequence (DNA): TGTGCCAGCAGTCCTACTAGCAGGAACACCGGGGAGCTGTTTTTT. This gives the protein CASSPTSRNTGELFF.

The chain couples TRBV10-2 to TRBJ1-1; D unclear. V lost 6 bases and J lost 1, with 12 bases in between. There are 14 residues in the CDR3. Germline CDR1 reads WSHSY; CDR2 reads SAAADI. The CDR3 coding sequence is TGCGCCAGCAGATTCTCGACCCCGAACACTGAAGCTTTCTTT. Its translation is CASRFSTPNTEAFF.

The rearrangement uses TRBV4-3 and TRBJ1-2, with D hard to call. V was cut by 9 bases and J by 3 bases, with 17 bases left in between. This CDR3 comprises 14 residues. Germline V CDR1 and CDR2: LGHNA, YSLEER. CDR3 region: CASSSERVDYGYTF. CDR3 DNA sequence: TGCGCCAGTAGCTCCGAGAGGGTGGACTATGGCTACACCTTC.

The rearrangement joins TRBV12-3 or TRBV12-4 to TRBJ2-1, with no clear D. The end of the DNA aligns better with TRBJ2-7, so the J call may be wrong. The CDR3 contains 15 residues. CDR3 DNA sequence: TGTGCCAGCAGTTTAGTCCCCAACTCCTACAATGAGCAGTACTTC. This translates into CASSLVPNSYNEQYF.

Only a few counts were recorded for this clonotype. The CDR3 is CASSLDRTYNEQFF. CDR3 in DNA: TGTGCCAGCAGCTTGGACAGGACCTACAATGAGCAGTTCTTC. The chain carries TRBV7-3 and TRBJ2-1, with 7 bases that match TRBD1. The CDR3 spans 14 residues. CDR1 is SGHTA and CDR2 is FQGTGA in the germline V gene. Trimming cost V 3 bases and J 2 bases; bases outside gene matches: 1.

Comment on this clonotype: One end of the junction is discordant with germline, which a read error may explain. V is TRBV27 and J is TRBJ2-1; possibly TRBD2 for D (6 bases). Germline V gene sequence: CDR1 MNHEY, CDR2 SMNVEV (reference sequence). This CDR3 region has 14 residues. In DNA, the CDR3 is TGTGCCAGCGGTTTCGGGGGTCGGTCCGATGAGCAGTTCTTC. Protein product: CASGFGGRSDEQFF.